Below are 28 T cell receptor beta chains sequenced from a single sample in a study of immune cell composition in non-small cell lung cancer. TCRdb keeps only in-frame clones here, not all; method: immunoSEQ multiplex PCR. This sample has approximately 8,200 clones, with roughly 78% found just once. Sequencing used lung tumor tissue. These TCRs come from a human donor with non-small cell lung cancer.

V usage is TRBV30 and J usage is TRBJ2-3, with D possibly being TRBD2 (5 bases). Between the trimmed V and J ends, which lost 3 bases and 2 bases, there was a span of 12 bases. The length of the CDR3 is 14 residues. The germline V gene has CDR1 GTSNPN and CDR2 SVGIG (reference sequence). CDR3 in DNA: TGTGCCTGGAGGAGGGCAGCGAACACAGATACGCAGTATTTT. Its protein product is CAWRRAANTDTQYF.

This clone was seen only once. V usage is TRBV2 and J usage is TRBJ2-4; D is perhaps TRBD1 (6 bases). With 7 bases removed from V and 1 base from J, the gap between germline ends came to 20 bases. CDR1 SNHLY and CDR2 FYNNEI come from the germline V gene. This CDR3 is 17 amino acids long. Here the CDR3 DNA reads TGTGCCAGCAATGGCAGGGGAGAGGTGGCGGCCAAAAACATTCAGTACTTC. Translated, it gives CASNGRGEVAAKNIQYF.

This chain connects TRBV5-3 to TRBJ2-3, with D hard to call. TRBV5-3 is filed as an ORF, its function uncertain. The CDR3 covers 12 residues. Between the trimmed V and J ends, which lost 4 bases and 5 bases, there was a span of 8 bases. The CDR3 reads CARSPRQDTQYF. For the CDR3, the DNA is TGTGCCAGAAGCCCGCGGCAAGATACGCAGTATTTT.

As concerns this clone: One junction end disagrees with the germline gene, perhaps due to a read error. The chain is built from TRBV5-5 and TRBJ2-6; no clear D gene. Germline loops: CDR1 SGHKS, CDR2 YYEKEE (reference sequence). This CDR3 is built from 16 residues. The CDR3 sequence: CASIPAEASWANVLTF. CDR3 DNA sequence: TGTGCCAGCATCCCCGCGGAAGCCTCTTGGGCCAACGTCCTGACTTTC.

The V gene is TRBV6-1, the J gene TRBJ1-5; D remains ambiguous. The CDR3 is made up of 15 amino acids. V lost 10 bases and J lost 4, with 20 bases in between. CDR1 is MNHNS, CDR2 SASEGT, per germline. The CDR3 sequence: CATLRTETSNQPQHF. CDR3 coding DNA: TGTGCCACCCTCCGGACGGAGACTTCGAATCAGCCCCAGCATTTT.

The chain is built from TRBV4-2 and TRBJ2-3; D uncertain. This CDR3 is 15 amino acids long. The germline CDR1 and CDR2 sequences are LGHNA and YNFKEQ. V was trimmed by 1 base and J by 0 bases, leaving 8 bases between them. CDR3 residues: CASSQGADSTDTQYF. CDR3 DNA: TGTGCCAGCAGCCAAGGGGCGGACAGCACAGATACGCAGTATTTT.

This clone is large (0.1 to 1%). The V and J genes are TRBV5-6 and TRBJ2-3, with D uncertain. Germline V CDR1 and CDR2: SGHDT, YYEEEE. The CDR3 runs to 15 residues. Trimming took off 3 bases at V and 4 bases at J, with 15 bases between the two ends. The CDR3 DNA is TGTGCCAGCAGCTCTCAACGGCGTCCCGCAGATACGCAGTATTTT. Encoded protein: CASSSQRRPADTQYF.

The chain joins TRBV7-8 to TRBJ1-6, with TRBD1 identical over 7 bases. The germline gives CDR1 SGHVS, CDR2 FQNEAQ. CDR3 size: 18 residues. V lost 2 bases and J lost 0; bases outside the gene matches: 7. In DNA form, the CDR3 reads TGTGCCAGCAGCTTAAAGACAGGGACTAGCTCCTATAATTCACCCCTCCACTTT. Translating gives CASSLKTGTSSYNSPLHF.

V usage is TRBV6-5 and J usage is TRBJ1-4, with D tentatively TRBD1 (6 bases). Trimming took 6 bases from V and 2 from J, leaving 13 bases between them. Germline V gene lookup returns CDR1 MNHEY and CDR2 SVGAGI. This CDR3 has 15 amino acids. The CDR3 loop is CASSHNQGTNEKLFF. The DNA for the CDR3 is TGTGCCAGCAGCCACAACCAGGGGACTAATGAAAAACTGTTTTTT.

V usage is TRBV6-1 and J usage is TRBJ2-7; the D is unclear. V lost 8 bases and J 0 bases, leaving 5 bases between the germline ends. The CDR3 is 11 amino acids. The germline V gene encodes CDR1 MNHNS and CDR2 SASEGT. The CDR3 sequence is CASGVSYEQYF. Written as DNA, the CDR3 is TGTGCCAGCGGGGTCTCCTACGAGCAGTACTTC.

The chain carries TRBV6-4 and TRBJ2-1, with 9 bases fitting TRBD2. This CDR3 region has 15 residues. Germline CDR1 reads MRHNA; CDR2 reads SNTAGT. The trim removed 0 bases at V and 5 bases at J, leaving 2 bases unmatched. The CDR3 here is CASSDSAGGNNEQFF. DNA for the CDR3: TGTGCCAGCAGTGACTCGGCGGGGGGGAACAATGAGCAGTTCTTC.

V is TRBV7-9 and J is TRBJ2-1; a possible D gene is TRBD2 (5 bases). The CDR3 length is 13 residues. Trimming pared 2 bases from V and 8 bases from J, leaving 10 bases between. Germline V gene sequence: CDR1 SEHNR, CDR2 FQNEAQ (reference sequence). CDR3 coding DNA: TGTGCCAGCAGCTTAAACCGGGGAGATGAGCAGTTCTTC. This sequence encodes CASSLNRGDEQFF.

This sequence joins TRBV4-2 and TRBJ2-7; D uncertain. This CDR3 is 14 amino acids long. V dropped 0 bases and J dropped 4 bases, with 10 bases sitting between them. Looked up from germline, CDR1 is LGHNA and CDR2 is YNFKEQ. The CDR3: CASSQDSGSYEQYF. The CDR3 DNA is TGTGCCAGCAGCCAAGACTCGGGTTCTTACGAGCAGTACTTC.

On this clone: Additional DNA sequences in this sample encode the identical CDR3. The chain is built from TRBV6-5 and TRBJ1-5; 8 bases agree with TRBD1. The junction had 3 bases not matched to a gene; V was cut back by 6 bases and J by 2 bases. Germline-derived CDR1 and CDR2 are MNHEY and SVGAGI. The CDR3 has 14 residues. This chain's CDR3 is CASRRTGRNQPQHF. The CDR3 bases are TGTGCCAGCAGGAGGACAGGGCGCAATCAGCCCCAGCATTTT.

This clone has just a few counts. Compared with germline, one end of the junction differs, possibly owing to a read error. The chain employs TRBV7-2 and TRBJ1-1; 9 positions match TRBD1. Germline CDR1 and CDR2: SGHTA and FQGNSA. The CDR3 is 14 residues long. CDR3 DNA: TGCGCCAGCAGCCACCGACAGGGGGGGACTGAAGCTTTCTTT. Translating it yields CASSHRQGGTEAFF.

The rearrangement joins TRBV19 to TRBJ2-7, with TRBD2 identical over 10 bases. This CDR3 is 16 amino acids long. Per germline, CDR1 LNHDA and CDR2 SQIVND (reference sequence). V was pared by 5 bases and J by 0 bases, with 7 bases of the junction left unmatched. CDR3 in DNA: TGTGCCAGTAGTTCTTACCTAGCGGGGGCCTCCTACGAGCAGTACTTC. It is translated as CASSSYLAGASYEQYF.

The gene calls are TRBV4-1 and TRBJ1-4; the D is unclear. Germline assignment: CDR1 MGHRA and CDR2 YSYEKL. V was cut by 3 bases and J by 4 bases, with 12 bases left in between. The CDR3 consists of 15 residues. The DNA for the CDR3 is TGCGCCAGCAGCCACCAGGAACAGATTAATGAAAAACTGTTTTTT. Residues: CASSHQEQINEKLFF.

V is TRBV19 and J is TRBJ1-5, with 11 bases identical to TRBD1. Germline CDR1 reads LNHDA; CDR2 reads SQIVND (reference sequence). The CDR3 length is 15 residues. V trimming: 5 bases; J trimming: 1 base; junction bases outside the gene matches: 1. The CDR3 nucleotides are TGTGCCAGTAGTTGGACAGGGGGCAGCAATCAGCCCCAGCATTTT. It translates to CASSWTGGSNQPQHF.

The table lists this clone with a count of one. The V gene is TRBV5-6, the J gene TRBJ2-2, with 8 bases fitting TRBD2. This CDR3 has 19 residues. Germline lookup yields CDR1 SGHDT and CDR2 YYEEEE. With V trimmed by 2 bases and J by 2 bases, 14 bases remained unmatched. The CDR3 nucleotides read TGTGCCAGCAGCTTTTTTAGCGGGAAGGACTACGTCAACACCGGGGAGCTGTTTTTT. Its translation is CASSFFSGKDYVNTGELFF.

The genes are TRBV5-5 and TRBJ1-1, with 8 bases aligning to TRBD1. V was clipped by 4 bases and J by 5 bases; unmatched bases: 7. The germline V gene encodes CDR1 SGHKS and CDR2 YYEKEE (reference sequence). This CDR3 has 14 amino acids. The CDR3 sequence: CASSAITGGTEAFF. CDR3 nucleotide sequence: TGTGCCAGCAGCGCGATCACAGGGGGAACTGAAGCTTTCTTT.

This clone was recorded a few times. Other DNA variants within this sample encode the same CDR3. This chain uses TRBV4-2 with TRBJ1-3, with a weak D call TRBD1 (5 bases). Trimming stripped 0 bases from V and 4 bases from J, with 13 bases between. CDR1 and CDR2 (germline): LGHNA, YNFKEQ. CDR3 size: 16 residues. The CDR3 reads CASSQDGPRAGNTIYF. DNA for the CDR3: TGTGCCAGCAGCCAAGATGGACCCAGGGCGGGAAACACCATATATTTT.

This clone was picked up a small number of times. The chain has TRBV7-3 and TRBJ2-3; D remains unclear. Germline CDR1 reads SGHTA; CDR2 reads FQGTGA. Trimming took 0 bases from V and 7 from J, leaving 8 bases between them. The CDR3 has 13 residues. The CDR3 region is CASSLTERNTQYF. CDR3 DNA: TGTGCCAGCAGCTTAACGGAACGGAATACGCAGTATTTT.

Written as DNA, the CDR3 is TGTGCCAGCAGCGCACAGGGGAGCCCAGATACGCAGTATTTT. This translates into CASSAQGSPDTQYF. The rearrangement joins TRBV7-2 to TRBJ2-3; TRBD1 matches 7 bases. J lost 4 bases, V lost 5 bases, and 6 bases had no gene match. CDR3 length: 14 residues. The germline V gene encodes CDR1 SGHTA and CDR2 FQGNSA.

This chain connects TRBV11-2 to TRBJ2-3; no clear D. Germline-derived CDR1 and CDR2 are SGHAT and FQNNGV. Deletions cut 3 bases from V and 5 bases from J, with 9 bases between. The CDR3 has 13 amino acids. The CDR3: CASSFLPGDTQYF. CDR3 nucleotides: TGTGCCAGCAGCTTTCTACCGGGAGATACGCAGTATTTT.

The rearrangement joins TRBV11-2 to TRBJ2-7; D is ambiguous. Germline assignment: CDR1 SGHAT and CDR2 FQNNGV. The V and J ends lost 1 base and 5 bases respectively, with 12 bases between them. The CDR3 contains 14 residues. The CDR3 DNA is TGTGCCAGCAGCTTAGCCCTAGGACCCAACGAGCAGTACTTC. It yields the protein CASSLALGPNEQYF.

The chain uses TRBV4-2 and TRBJ2-2; tentatively, D is TRBD1 (5 bases). The CDR3 has 16 residues. CDR1 and CDR2 from the germline V gene are LGHNA and YNFKEQ. The germline V and J ends were trimmed by 2 bases and 0 bases, with 10 bases remaining between them. Here the CDR3 reads CASSQPDRTNTGELFF. DNA of the CDR3: TGTGCCAGCAGCCAACCCGACAGAACGAACACCGGGGAGCTGTTTTTT.

V and J are TRBV11-3 and TRBJ1-1; 7 bases agree with TRBD1. The germline CDR1 and CDR2 sequences are SGHNT and YENEEA. The CDR3 covers 15 residues. The V and J ends lost 5 bases and 0 bases, in that order; junction bases with no gene match: 6. The CDR3 protein is CASSLRQGMNTEAFF. CDR3 sequence (DNA): TGTGCCAGCAGCCTCCGACAGGGAATGAACACTGAAGCTTTCTTT.

The chain has TRBV4-3 and TRBJ2-6; perhaps TRBD2 as D (6 bases). V dropped 2 bases and J dropped 0 bases, with 11 bases sitting between them. The CDR3 has 17 residues. Germline CDR1 is LGHNA and CDR2 is YSLEER. CDR3 DNA: TGCGCCAGCAGCCAACGGGGGAGCTCCTCTGGGGCCAACGTCCTGACTTTC. This codes for CASSQRGSSSGANVLTF.